This T cell receptor beta chain was sequenced during a study of T cell responses to AZD1222 COVID-19 vaccine. Clones were read by immunoSEQ multiplex PCR, and TCRdb kept only the in-frame ones, dropping some. The table shows some 120,000 clones, with 70% to 90% occurring only once. CDR3 length: 15 residues. The V gene lost 3 bases and the J gene lost 0 bases, with 12 bases spanning the gap. Germline-derived CDR1 and CDR2 are DFQATT and SNEGSKA (reference sequence). The chain recombines TRBV20-1 with TRBJ1-3; the D is unclear. The sequenced sample was peripheral blood, obtained on day 0 of MenACWY control vaccination. The clonotype originates from an adult in good health. The CDR3 DNA follows: TGCAGTGCTAGTCCCCCCCATGTCTCTGGAAACACCATATATTTT. It codes for CSASPPHVSGNTIYF.